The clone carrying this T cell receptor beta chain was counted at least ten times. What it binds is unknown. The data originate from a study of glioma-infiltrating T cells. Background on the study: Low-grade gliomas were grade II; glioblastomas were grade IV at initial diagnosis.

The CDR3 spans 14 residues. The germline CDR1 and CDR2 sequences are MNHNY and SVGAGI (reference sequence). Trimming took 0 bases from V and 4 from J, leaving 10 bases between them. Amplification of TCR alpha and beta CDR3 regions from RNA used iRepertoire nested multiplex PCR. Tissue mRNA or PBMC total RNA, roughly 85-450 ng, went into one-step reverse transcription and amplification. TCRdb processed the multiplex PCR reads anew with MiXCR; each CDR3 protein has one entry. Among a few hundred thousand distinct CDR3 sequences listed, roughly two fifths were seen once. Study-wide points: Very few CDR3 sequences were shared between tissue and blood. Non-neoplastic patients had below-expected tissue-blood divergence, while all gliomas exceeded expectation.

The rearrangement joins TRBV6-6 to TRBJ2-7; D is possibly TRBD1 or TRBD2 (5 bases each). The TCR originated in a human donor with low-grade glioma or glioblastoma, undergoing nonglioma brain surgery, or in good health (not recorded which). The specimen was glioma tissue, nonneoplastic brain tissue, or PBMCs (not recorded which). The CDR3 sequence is CASSYSGRPYEQYF. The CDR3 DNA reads TGTGCCAGCAGTTACTCGGGACGCCCTTACGAGCAGTACTTC.